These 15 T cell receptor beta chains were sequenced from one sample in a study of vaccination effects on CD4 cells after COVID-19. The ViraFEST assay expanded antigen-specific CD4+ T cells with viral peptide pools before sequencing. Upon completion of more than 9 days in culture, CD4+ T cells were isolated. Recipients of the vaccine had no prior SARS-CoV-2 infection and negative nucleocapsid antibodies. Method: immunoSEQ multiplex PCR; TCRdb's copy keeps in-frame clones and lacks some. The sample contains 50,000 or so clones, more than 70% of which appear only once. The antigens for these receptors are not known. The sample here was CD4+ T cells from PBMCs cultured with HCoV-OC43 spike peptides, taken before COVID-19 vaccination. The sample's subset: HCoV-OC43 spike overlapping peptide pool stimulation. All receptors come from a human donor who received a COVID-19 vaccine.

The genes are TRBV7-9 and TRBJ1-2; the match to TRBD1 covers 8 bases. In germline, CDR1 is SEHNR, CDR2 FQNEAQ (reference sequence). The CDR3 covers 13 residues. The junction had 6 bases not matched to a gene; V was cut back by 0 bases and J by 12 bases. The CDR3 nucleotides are TGTGCCAGCAGCTTAGCAGGACAGGGAGCCGACACCTTC. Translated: CASSLAGQGADTF.

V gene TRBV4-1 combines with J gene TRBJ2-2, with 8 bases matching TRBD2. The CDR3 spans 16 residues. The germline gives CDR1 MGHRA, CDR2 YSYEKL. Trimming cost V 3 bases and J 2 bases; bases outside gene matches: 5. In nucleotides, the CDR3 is TGCGCCAGCAGCCAGCCGGGACTAGAAAACACCGGGGAGCTGTTTTTT. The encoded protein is CASSQPGLENTGELFF.

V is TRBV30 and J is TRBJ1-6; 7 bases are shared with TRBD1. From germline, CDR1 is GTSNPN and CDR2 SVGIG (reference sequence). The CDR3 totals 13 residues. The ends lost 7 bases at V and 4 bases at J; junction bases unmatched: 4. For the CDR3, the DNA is TGTGCCTTCTCGGGACAGTATAATTCACCCCTCCACTTT. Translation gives CAFSGQYNSPLHF.

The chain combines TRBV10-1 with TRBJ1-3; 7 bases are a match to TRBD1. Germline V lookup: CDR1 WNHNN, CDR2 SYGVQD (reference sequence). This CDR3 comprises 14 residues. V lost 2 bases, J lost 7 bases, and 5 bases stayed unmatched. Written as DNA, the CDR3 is TGCGCCAGCAGTGAGGACAGGGTAGCCAACACCATATATTTT. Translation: CASSEDRVANTIYF.

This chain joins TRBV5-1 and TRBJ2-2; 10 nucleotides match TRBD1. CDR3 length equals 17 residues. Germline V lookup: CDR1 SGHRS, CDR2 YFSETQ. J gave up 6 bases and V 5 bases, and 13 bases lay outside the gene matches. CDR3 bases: TGCGCCAGCAGACGAACAACCGGGACAGGGGCTGCCGGGGAGCTGTTTTTT. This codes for CASRRTTGTGAAGELFF.

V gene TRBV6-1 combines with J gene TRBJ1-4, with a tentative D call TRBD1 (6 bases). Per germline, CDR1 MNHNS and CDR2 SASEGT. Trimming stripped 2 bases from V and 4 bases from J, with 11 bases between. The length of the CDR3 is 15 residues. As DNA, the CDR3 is TGTGCCAGCAGTGAAAGGGGGTCCGGTAATGAAAAACTGTTTTTT. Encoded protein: CASSERGSGNEKLFF.

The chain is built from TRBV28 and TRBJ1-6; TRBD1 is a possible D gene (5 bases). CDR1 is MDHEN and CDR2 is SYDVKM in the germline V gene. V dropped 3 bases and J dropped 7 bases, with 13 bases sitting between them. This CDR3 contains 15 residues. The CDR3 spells CASSLSRGGNSPLHF. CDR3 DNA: TGTGCCAGCAGTTTGTCGCGGGGGGGGAATTCACCCCTCCACTTT.

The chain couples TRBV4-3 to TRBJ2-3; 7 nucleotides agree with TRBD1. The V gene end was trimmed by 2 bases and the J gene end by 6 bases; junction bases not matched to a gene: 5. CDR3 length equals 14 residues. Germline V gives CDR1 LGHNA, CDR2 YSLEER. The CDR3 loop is CASSQQQGSDTQYF. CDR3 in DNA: TGCGCCAGCAGCCAACAACAGGGGTCGGATACGCAGTATTTT.

CDR3 sequence reads: CASSPPVWDRGDEKLFF. DNA of the CDR3: TGTGCCAGCAGCCCTCCAGTCTGGGACAGGGGAGACGAAAAACTGTTTTTT. J is TRBJ1-4 and V is TRBV11-2; TRBD1 agrees at 10 bases. The J segment lost 8 bases and the V segment lost 5 bases, leaving 14 bases of the junction unmatched. The CDR3 is 17 residues long. Germline lookup yields CDR1 SGHAT and CDR2 FQNNGV.

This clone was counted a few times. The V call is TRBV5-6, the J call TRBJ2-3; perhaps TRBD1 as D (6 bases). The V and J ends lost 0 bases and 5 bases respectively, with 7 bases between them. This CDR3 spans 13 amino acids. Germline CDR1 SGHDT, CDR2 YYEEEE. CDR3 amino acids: CASSLDREDTQYF. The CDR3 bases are TGTGCCAGCAGCTTGGACAGGGAAGATACGCAGTATTTT.

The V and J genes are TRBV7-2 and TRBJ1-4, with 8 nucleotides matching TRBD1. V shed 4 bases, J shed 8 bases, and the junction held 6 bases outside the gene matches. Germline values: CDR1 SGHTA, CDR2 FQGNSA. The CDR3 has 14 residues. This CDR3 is CASSSRTGLEKLFF. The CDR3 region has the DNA TGTGCCAGCAGCTCCAGGACAGGGTTAGAAAAACTGTTTTTT.

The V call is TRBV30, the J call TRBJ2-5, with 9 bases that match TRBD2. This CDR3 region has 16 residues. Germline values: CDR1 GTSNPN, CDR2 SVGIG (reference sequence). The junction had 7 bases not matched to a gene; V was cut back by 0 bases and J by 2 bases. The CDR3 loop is CAWSVHPSGGQETQYF. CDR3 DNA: TGTGCCTGGAGTGTACACCCGAGCGGGGGGCAAGAGACCCAGTACTTC.

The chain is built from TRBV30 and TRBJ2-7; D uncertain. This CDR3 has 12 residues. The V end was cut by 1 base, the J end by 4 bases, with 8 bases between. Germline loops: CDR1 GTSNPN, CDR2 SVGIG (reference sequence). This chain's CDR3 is CAWSASGYEQYV. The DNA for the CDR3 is TGTGCCTGGAGTGCGTCAGGATACGAGCAGTACGTC.

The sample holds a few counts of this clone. The CDR3 DNA is TGTGCCAGCAAGCGGGGGGATGGATCGAGGGAGACCCAGTACTTC. Translation: CASKRGDGSRETQYF. This sequence joins TRBV21-1 and TRBJ2-5; TRBD2, the table's D call, lacks a check against the DNA. TRBV21-1 is reported as a pseudogene. The CDR3 consists of 15 residues.

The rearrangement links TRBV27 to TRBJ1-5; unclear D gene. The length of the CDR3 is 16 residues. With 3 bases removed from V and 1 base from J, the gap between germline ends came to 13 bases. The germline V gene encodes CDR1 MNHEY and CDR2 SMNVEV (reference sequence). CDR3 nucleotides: TGTGCCAGCAGTTTTGGAACCGGAAGGAGCAATCAGCCCCAGCATTTT. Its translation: CASSFGTGRSNQPQHF.